This TCR beta chain was documented in a study of shared clonotypes between healthy human individuals. The assay was immunoSEQ multiplex PCR, and TCRdb's table has in-frame clones only and misses some. The data hold about 870,000 clones, with roughly 92% observed a single time. The V segment lost 3 bases and the J segment 5 bases; nucleotides outside the gene matches: 5. Germline V CDR1 and CDR2: SGHNT, YYREEE (reference sequence). The CDR3 spans 15 residues. Naive CD8 isolation took CD45RO-negative cells positively selected for CCR7 and excluded terminally differentiated effector memory CD45RA+ cells.

The specimen was naive CD8+ T cells sorted from blood. The chain has TRBV5-4 and TRBJ2-5; TRBD1 matches 12 bases. The receptor comes from a man aged 30-40 years in good health. The CDR3 region is CASSWDRGRRETQYF. CDR3 nucleotide sequence: TGTGCCAGCAGCTGGGACAGGGGGCGCCGGGAGACCCAGTACTTC.